These 25 T cell receptor beta chains originate from one sample sequenced in a study of technical replicates of blood from several donors (TCRdb year 2017). Libraries came from the immunoSEQ multiplex PCR assay. The immuneACCESS repertoire file appears here via TCRdb, limited to in-frame rearrangements. These files lack a portion of the clones; in checked studies, under half of the deficit traces to unresolved V genes, and the cause of the others is not known. This sample lists tens of thousands of clones; about 90% were detected once. Together, the top ten hold about 3.9% of the sample. Source material: PBMCs. The receptors come from a human donor in good health. Some clones in this sample may be carry-over from other donors' samples.

The V and J genes are TRBV11-1 and TRBJ2-7; TRBD1 matches at 8 bases. CDR1 and CDR2 (germline): SGHAT, FQDESV (reference sequence). The V gene end was trimmed by 5 bases and the J gene end by 4 bases; junction bases not matched to a gene: 7. This CDR3 region has 14 residues. This CDR3 is CASSRDRGHYEQYF. CDR3 coding DNA: TGTGCCAGCAGCCGCGACAGGGGCCATTACGAGCAGTACTTC.

This clone was picked up one time. CDR3 amino acids: CASSHSGERRETQYF. The CDR3 nucleotides read TGTGCCAGCAGCCACAGCGGGGAGAGACGGGAGACCCAGTACTTC. V usage is TRBV6-6 and J usage is TRBJ2-5, with 7 bases fitting TRBD2. Germline assignment: CDR1 MNHNY and CDR2 SVGAGI (reference sequence). V was clipped by 6 bases and J by 5 bases; unmatched bases: 12. The CDR3 extends over 15 amino acids.

The chain has TRBV4-2 and TRBJ2-2; 7 bases match TRBD1. After removal of 3 bases from V and 6 bases from J, the junction contained 7 bases not matched to a gene. The CDR3 has 15 amino acids. CDR1 is LGHNA and CDR2 is YNFKEQ in the germline V gene. CDR3 in amino acids: CASSQATGEAGELFF. The CDR3 bases are TGTGCCAGCAGCCAGGCTACAGGGGAAGCCGGGGAGCTGTTTTTT.

V gene TRBV4-1 combines with J gene TRBJ2-7; 10 bases line up with TRBD1. There are 15 residues in the CDR3. Trimming cost V 1 base and J 7 bases; bases outside gene matches: 7. In germline, CDR1 is MGHRA, CDR2 YSYEKL. This CDR3 is CASSQVGTGVGEQYF. CDR3 bases: TGCGCCAGCAGCCAAGTCGGGACAGGGGTTGGGGAGCAGTACTTC.

The chain couples TRBV11-3 to TRBJ2-1; 16 bases fit TRBD2. V was pared by 5 bases and J by 3 bases, with 13 bases of the junction left unmatched. The CDR3 contains 20 residues. Germline CDR1 and CDR2: SGHNT and YENEEA. CDR3 in DNA: TGTGCCAGCAGCGGAAAGGGACTAGCGGGAGGGCCTGATAACTACAATGAGCAGTTCTTC. The encoded protein is CASSGKGLAGGPDNYNEQFF.

This sequence joins TRBV6-6 and TRBJ2-5; 9 nucleotides match TRBD1. The junction had 5 bases not matched to a gene; V was cut back by 1 base and J by 5 bases. CDR1 and CDR2 from the germline V gene are MNHNY and SVGAGI (reference sequence). This CDR3 contains 15 residues. The CDR3 region has the DNA TGTGCCAGCAGTTACTTGGGACAGGGACGTGAGACCCAGTACTTC. This translates into CASSYLGQGRETQYF.

This clone was picked up one time. The chain employs TRBV21-1 and TRBJ2-1; the table's TRBD2 call for D was not verified on the DNA. TRBV21-1 is a pseudogene locus. The CDR3 is 14 residues long. CDR3 in amino acids: CASRELAGNNEQFF. The DNA of the CDR3 is TGTGCCAGCAGGGAACTAGCGGGGAACAATGAGCAGTTCTTC.

This chain joins TRBV2 and TRBJ2-3; 7 bases align to TRBD1. Germline assignment: CDR1 SNHLY and CDR2 FYNNEI. There are 13 residues in the CDR3. Losses at the gene ends were 11 bases for V and 2 bases for J; bases not matched to a gene: 7. As DNA, the CDR3 is TGTGCCCGTCGACAGGGCCTCACAGATACGCAGTATTTT. This codes for CARRQGLTDTQYF.

The chain links TRBV7-9 to TRBJ1-2, with 7 bases aligning to TRBD1. This CDR3 comprises 15 residues. Germline-derived CDR1 and CDR2 are SEHNR and FQNEAQ (reference sequence). Trimming removed 0 bases from V and 4 bases from J; junction bases left unmatched: 5. The chain's CDR3 is CASSLADRPTYGYTF. As DNA, the CDR3 is TGTGCCAGCAGCTTAGCGGACAGGCCTACCTATGGCTACACCTTC.

Ten or more counts support this clone. The V and J genes are TRBV6-1 and TRBJ1-5; 7 bases align to TRBD1. Germline loops: CDR1 MNHNS, CDR2 SASEGT. The CDR3 has 14 residues. With 6 bases clipped from V and 6 bases from J, the junction kept 8 bases outside the gene matches. The CDR3 bases are TGTGCCAGCAGCGGCGAGGGGGACAGTCAGCCCCAGCATTTT. Translated: CASSGEGDSQPQHF.

The CDR3 region has the DNA TGTGCCAGTAGTATATGGGCGGGAGACAGCGAGCAGTACTTC. Protein product: CASSIWAGDSEQYF. The rearrangement joins TRBV19 to TRBJ2-7, with 7 bases aligning to TRBD2. The J segment lost 6 bases and the V segment lost 2 bases, leaving 7 bases of the junction unmatched. Germline V gene sequence: CDR1 LNHDA, CDR2 SQIVND (reference sequence). The CDR3 has 14 amino acids.

The V call is TRBV7-2, the J call TRBJ2-7, with D perhaps TRBD2 (6 bases). The CDR3 spans 15 residues. The V gene lost 0 bases and the J gene lost 3 bases, with 12 bases spanning the gap. The germline CDR1 and CDR2 sequences are SGHTA and FQGNSA. Here the CDR3 DNA reads TGTGCCAGCAGCTTAGCGGGCGGGGTGTACTACGAGCAGTACTTC. It specifies CASSLAGGVYYEQYF. The full variable domain, with the rest looked up from reference TRBV7-2 and TRBJ2-7, is GAGVSQSPSNKVTEKGKDVELRCDPISGHTALYWYRQSLGQGLEFLIYFQGNSAPDKSGLPSDRFSAERTGGSVSTLTIQRTQQEDSAVYLCASSLAGGVYYEQYFGPGTRLTVT.

In this sample, this clone turned up once. The chain couples TRBV29-1 to TRBJ2-1; 8 bases agree with TRBD1. The V and J ends lost 6 bases and 3 bases, in that order; junction bases with no gene match: 7. The germline gives CDR1 SQVTM, CDR2 ANQGSEA. The CDR3 length is 14 residues. The CDR3 region has the DNA TGCAGCGTGGCGGACAGGGACGGCTACAATGAGCAGTTCTTC. Encoded protein: CSVADRDGYNEQFF.

The gene calls are TRBV12-5 and TRBJ1-1; 9 bases are a match to TRBD1. After removal of 6 bases from V and 4 bases from J, the junction contained 15 bases not matched to a gene. The CDR3 runs 17 residues. CDR1 is LGHNT and CDR2 is FRNRAP in the germline V gene. CDR3 residues: CASGPWTGTGSPTEAFF. In DNA, the CDR3 is TGTGCTAGTGGCCCATGGACCGGGACAGGGAGCCCCACTGAAGCTTTCTTT.

The chain joins TRBV6-4 to TRBJ2-2, with 7 bases lining up with TRBD2. The V and J ends lost 0 bases and 6 bases, in that order; junction bases with no gene match: 10. CDR1 is MRHNA, CDR2 SNTAGT, per germline. The CDR3 loop spans 17 amino acids. The CDR3 reads CASSDSGGIPNAGELFF. CDR3 coding DNA: TGTGCCAGCAGTGACTCGGGAGGGATCCCCAACGCCGGGGAGCTGTTTTTT.

This sequence joins TRBV7-3 and TRBJ1-2; perhaps TRBD1 as D (6 bases). V lost 6 bases and J 6 bases, leaving 26 bases between the germline ends. The CDR3 runs to 17 residues. Germline values: CDR1 SGHTA, CDR2 FQGTGA. The CDR3 is CASSSYDPGEGNDGYTF. The DNA of the CDR3 is TGTGCCAGCAGTTCTTACGACCCAGGGGAAGGGAATGATGGCTACACCTTC.

The rearrangement joins TRBV7-2 to TRBJ1-2, with D possibly matching TRBD1 (6 bases). CDR1 and CDR2 (germline): SGHTA, FQGNSA. This CDR3 has 14 amino acids. Trimming removed 5 bases from V and 4 bases from J, with 14 bases in between. This CDR3 is CASSHGGAGYGYTF. The CDR3 nucleotides read TGTGCCAGCAGCCACGGGGGGGCTGGCTATGGCTACACCTTC.

The chain carries TRBV7-9 and TRBJ2-1, with D possibly being TRBD1 (6 bases). Trimming pared 4 bases from V and 7 bases from J, leaving 8 bases between. The CDR3 consists of 12 residues. Germline V gene lookup returns CDR1 SEHNR and CDR2 FQNEAQ (reference sequence). For the CDR3, the DNA is TGTGCCAGCAGCTCCCAGGGGAATGAGCAGTTCTTC. This sequence encodes CASSSQGNEQFF.

This clone was recorded once. The V and J genes are TRBV7-9 and TRBJ1-1, with 9 positions matching TRBD1. Trimming at V came to 2 bases and at J to 3 bases, leaving 4 bases not matched to a gene. This CDR3 contains 15 residues. Germline V CDR1 and CDR2: SEHNR, FQNEAQ (reference sequence). In DNA, the CDR3 is TGTGCCAGCAGCTTACCAGGACAGGGGCACACTGAAGCTTTCTTT. It encodes CASSLPGQGHTEAFF.

This chain connects TRBV5-1 to TRBJ2-2, with a tentative D call TRBD2 (7 bases). There are 14 residues in the CDR3. Germline CDR1 reads SGHRS; CDR2 reads YFSETQ. V lost 0 bases, J lost 6 bases, and 9 bases lay in between. CDR3 loop: CASSLAGGPGELFF. DNA of the CDR3: TGCGCCAGCAGCTTGGCGGGGGGCCCCGGGGAGCTGTTTTTT.

This chain links TRBV29-1 with TRBJ1-1; 7 bases line up with TRBD1. CDR3 length equals 13 residues. Germline CDR1 and CDR2: SQVTM and ANQGSEA. V gave up 5 bases and J gave up 5 bases; unmatched junction bases: 8. DNA of the CDR3: TGCAGCGTTCTTCAGGGGGTGGTTACTGAAGCTTTCTTT. Translated: CSVLQGVVTEAFF.

The V gene is TRBV2, the J gene TRBJ2-1, with TRBD2 matching over 9 bases. The CDR3 length is 16 residues. CDR1 is SNHLY and CDR2 is FYNNEI in the germline V gene. After removal of 6 bases from V and 7 bases from J, the junction contained 13 bases not matched to a gene. The CDR3 here is CASSDLRAGGKNEQFF. The CDR3 bases are TGTGCCAGCAGCGACCTCAGGGCGGGAGGGAAAAATGAGCAGTTCTTC.

This clone was recorded once. This chain links TRBV27 with TRBJ1-3; D uncertain. CDR1 and CDR2 from the germline V gene are MNHEY and SMNVEV (reference sequence). This CDR3 spans 15 amino acids. Trimming pared 6 bases from V and 2 bases from J, leaving 14 bases between. The CDR3 DNA follows: TGTGCCAGCAGCCGCTCACAGAATCCTGGAAACACCATATATTTT. It encodes CASSRSQNPGNTIYF.

The chain joins TRBV9 to TRBJ2-7; TRBD2 agrees at 10 bases. V trimming: 7 bases; J trimming: 4 bases; junction bases outside the gene matches: 5. The CDR3 consists of 13 residues. Germline CDR1 reads SGDLS; CDR2 reads YYNGEE. The CDR3 reads CASGGLAEYEQYF. The CDR3 DNA is TGTGCCAGCGGCGGACTAGCGGAATACGAGCAGTACTTC. Full variable domain (remainder filled in from reference TRBV9 and TRBJ2-7): DSGVTQTPKHLITATGQRVTLRCSPRSGDLSVYWYQQSLDQGLQFLIQYYNGEERAKGNILERFSAQQFPDLHSELNLSSLELGDSALYFCASGGLAEYEQYFGPGTRLTVT.

The chain joins TRBV7-2 to TRBJ2-1; possibly TRBD2 for D (6 bases). Germline loops: CDR1 SGHTA, CDR2 FQGNSA. Between the trimmed V and J ends, which lost 0 bases and 15 bases, there was a span of 18 bases. The CDR3 loop spans 14 amino acids. CDR3 DNA sequence: TGTGCCAGCAGCTTAGCGCCGGAGGGAAAGGGTACGTTCTTC. Translation: CASSLAPEGKGTFF. Drawing the rest from reference TRBV7-2 and TRBJ2-1, the complete variable domain is GAGVSQSPSNKVTEKGKDVELRCDPISGHTALYWYRQSLGQGLEFLIYFQGNSAPDKSGLPSDRFSAERTGGSVSTLTIQRTQQEDSAVYLCASSLAPEGKGTFFGPGTRLTVL.